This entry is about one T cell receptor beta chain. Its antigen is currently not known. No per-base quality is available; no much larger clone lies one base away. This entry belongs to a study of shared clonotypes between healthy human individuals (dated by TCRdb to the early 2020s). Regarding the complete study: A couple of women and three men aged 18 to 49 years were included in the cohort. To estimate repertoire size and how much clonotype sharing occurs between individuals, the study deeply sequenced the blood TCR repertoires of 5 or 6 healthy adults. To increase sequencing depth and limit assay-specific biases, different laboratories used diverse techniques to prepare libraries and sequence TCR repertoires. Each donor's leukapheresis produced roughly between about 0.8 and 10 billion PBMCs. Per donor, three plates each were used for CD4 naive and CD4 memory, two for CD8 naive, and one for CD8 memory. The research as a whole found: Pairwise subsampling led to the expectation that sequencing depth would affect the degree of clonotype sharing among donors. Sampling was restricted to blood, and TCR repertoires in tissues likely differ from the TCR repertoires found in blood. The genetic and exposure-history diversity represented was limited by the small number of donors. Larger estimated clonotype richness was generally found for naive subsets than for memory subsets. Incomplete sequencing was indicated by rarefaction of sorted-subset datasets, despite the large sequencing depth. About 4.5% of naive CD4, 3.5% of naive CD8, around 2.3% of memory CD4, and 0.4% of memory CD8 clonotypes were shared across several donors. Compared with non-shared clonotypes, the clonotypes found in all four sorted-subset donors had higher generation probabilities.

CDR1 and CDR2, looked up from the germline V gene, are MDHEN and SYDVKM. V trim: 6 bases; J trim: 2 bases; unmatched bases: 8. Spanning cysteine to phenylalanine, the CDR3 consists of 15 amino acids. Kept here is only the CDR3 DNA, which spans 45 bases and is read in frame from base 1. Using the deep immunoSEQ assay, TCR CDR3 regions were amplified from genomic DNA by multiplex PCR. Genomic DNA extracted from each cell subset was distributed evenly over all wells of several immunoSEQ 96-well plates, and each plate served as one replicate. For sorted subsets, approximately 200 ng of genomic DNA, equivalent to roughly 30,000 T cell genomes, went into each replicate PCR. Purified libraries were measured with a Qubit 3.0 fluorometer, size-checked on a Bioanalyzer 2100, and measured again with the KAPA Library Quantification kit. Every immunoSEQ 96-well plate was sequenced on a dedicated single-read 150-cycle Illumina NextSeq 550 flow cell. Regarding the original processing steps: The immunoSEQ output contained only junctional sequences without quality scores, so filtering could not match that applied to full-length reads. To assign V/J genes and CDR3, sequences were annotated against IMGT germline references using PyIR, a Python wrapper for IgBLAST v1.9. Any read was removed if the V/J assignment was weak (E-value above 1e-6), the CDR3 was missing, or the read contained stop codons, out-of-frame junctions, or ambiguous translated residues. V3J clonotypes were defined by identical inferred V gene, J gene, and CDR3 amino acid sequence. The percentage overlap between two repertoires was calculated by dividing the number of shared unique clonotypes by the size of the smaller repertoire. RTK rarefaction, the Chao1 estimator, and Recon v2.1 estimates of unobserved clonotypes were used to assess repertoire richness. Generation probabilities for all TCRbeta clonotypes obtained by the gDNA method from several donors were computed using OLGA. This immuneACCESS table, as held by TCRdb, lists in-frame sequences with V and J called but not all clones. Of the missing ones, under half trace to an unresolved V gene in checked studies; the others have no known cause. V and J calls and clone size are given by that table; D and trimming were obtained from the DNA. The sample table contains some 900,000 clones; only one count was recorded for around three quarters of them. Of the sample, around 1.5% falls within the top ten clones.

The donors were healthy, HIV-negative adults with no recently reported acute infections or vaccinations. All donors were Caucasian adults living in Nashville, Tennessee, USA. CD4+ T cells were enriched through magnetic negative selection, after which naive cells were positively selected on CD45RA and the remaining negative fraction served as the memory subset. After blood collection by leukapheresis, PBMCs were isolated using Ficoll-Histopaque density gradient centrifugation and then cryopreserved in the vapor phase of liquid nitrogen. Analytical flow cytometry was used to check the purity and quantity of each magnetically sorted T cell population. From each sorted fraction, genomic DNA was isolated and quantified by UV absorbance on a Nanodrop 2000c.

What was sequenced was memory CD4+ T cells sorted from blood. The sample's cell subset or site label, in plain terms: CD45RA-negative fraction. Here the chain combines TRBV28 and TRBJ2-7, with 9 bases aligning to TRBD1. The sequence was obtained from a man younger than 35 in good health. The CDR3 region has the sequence CASRPTGGKTYEQYF. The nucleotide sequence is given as TGTGCCAGCAGGCCAACAGGGGGCAAAACCTACGAGCAGTACTTC.